Each of the 15 T cell receptor beta chains below was sequenced from the same sample in a study of T cells in localized non-small cell lung cancer. Produced via immunoSEQ multiplex PCR; TCRdb's table is partial and in-frame only. The data hold 75,000 to 80,000 clones, with 88% observed a single time. The sample here was peripheral blood, taken before any cancer treatment. The receptors were sampled from a woman between 35 and 70 years old with stage I squamous cell lung carcinoma.

V and J are TRBV4-1 and TRBJ2-2; no reliable D call. The ends were cut back, 0 bases at V and 4 bases at J, with 9 bases in the middle. This CDR3 has 15 residues. Germline V lookup: CDR1 MGHRA, CDR2 YSYEKL. The CDR3 nucleotides are TGCGCCAGCAGCCAAGAGAAGGCGATCACCGGGGAGCTGTTTTTT. It is translated as CASSQEKAITGELFF.

The rearrangement joins TRBV9 to TRBJ1-6; the match to TRBD1 covers 11 bases. The V gene end was trimmed by 3 bases and the J gene end by 9 bases; junction bases not matched to a gene: 5. The germline V gene encodes CDR1 SGDLS and CDR2 YYNGEE. There are 15 residues in the CDR3. The CDR3 DNA sequence: TGTGCCAGCAGCGAGGGTGGGACAGGGGGTTCACCCCTCCACTTT. The encoded protein is CASSEGGTGGSPLHF.

This rearrangement joins TRBV10-3 to TRBJ1-2; 9 bases line up with TRBD1. In germline, CDR1 is ENHRY, CDR2 SYGVKD. Unmatched junction bases numbered 13, after V lost 3 bases and J lost 8 bases. CDR3 length equals 16 residues. CDR3 in amino acids: CAISDPRTGARRGYTF. CDR3 nucleotides: TGTGCCATCAGTGATCCGAGGACAGGGGCCCGAAGGGGCTACACCTTC.

The chain joins TRBV5-5 to TRBJ2-5, with D possibly called TRBD1 or TRBD2 (5 bases each). The germline CDR1 and CDR2 sequences are SGHKS and YYEKEE (reference sequence). This CDR3 is 13 amino acids long. Trimming took 0 bases from V and 5 from J, leaving 8 bases between them. The DNA of the CDR3 is TGTGCCAGCAGCTTGGACGGGGCGGAGACCCAGTACTTC. It codes for CASSLDGAETQYF.

V and J are TRBV5-6 and TRBJ2-1, with TRBD1 as a possible D gene (6 bases). Trimming stripped 5 bases from V and 6 bases from J, with 15 bases between. The germline gives CDR1 SGHDT, CDR2 YYEEEE. There are 14 residues in the CDR3. This CDR3 is CASSRQDGVNEQFF. The CDR3 DNA follows: TGTGCCAGCAGTAGACAGGATGGGGTCAATGAGCAGTTCTTC.

The chain links TRBV9 to TRBJ2-7, with no clear D. With 5 bases removed from V and 1 base from J, the gap between germline ends came to 10 bases. Germline CDR1 SGDLS, CDR2 YYNGEE. The CDR3 length is 13 residues. The CDR3 DNA follows: TGTGCCAGCAGACTTAGGAGATCCTACGAGCAGTACTTC. Amino acid sequence: CASRLRRSYEQYF.

The chain uses TRBV19 and TRBJ2-1; TRBD2 matches at 8 bases. J lost 8 bases, V lost 8 bases, and 14 bases had no gene match. Germline assignment: CDR1 LNHDA and CDR2 SQIVND (reference sequence). This CDR3 has 15 residues. CDR3 region: CASHKVGGGPHEQFF. CDR3 DNA sequence: TGTGCCAGTCACAAAGTCGGGGGGGGGCCTCATGAGCAGTTCTTC.

In its sample, this clone was seen a few times. The genes are TRBV28 and TRBJ2-7; possible D gene TRBD1, 6 bases. From germline, CDR1 is MDHEN and CDR2 SYDVKM. Deletions cut 7 bases from V and 0 bases from J, with 7 bases between. The CDR3 runs to 12 residues. The CDR3 sequence is CASMDSSYEQYF. The CDR3 DNA follows: TGTGCCAGCATGGACAGCTCCTACGAGCAGTACTTC.

V and J are TRBV11-2 and TRBJ2-7; D is possibly TRBD1 or TRBD2 (5 bases each). The V end was cut by 5 bases, the J end by 9 bases, with 17 bases between. CDR3 length: 13 residues. Germline lookup yields CDR1 SGHAT and CDR2 FQNNGV. The CDR3: CASSPREGTGQYF. The CDR3 DNA reads TGTGCCAGCAGCCCCCGTGAGGGGACCGGGCAGTACTTC.

The V call is TRBV19, the J call TRBJ2-1; D is undetermined. V dropped 8 bases and J dropped 7 bases, with 12 bases sitting between them. CDR1 LNHDA and CDR2 SQIVND come from the germline V gene (reference sequence). The CDR3 runs 12 residues. The CDR3, as DNA: TGTGCCAGTGGCTGGGGATGGAATGAGCAGTTCTTC. It is translated as CASGWGWNEQFF.

The chain has TRBV19 and TRBJ2-3; tentatively, D is TRBD1 or TRBD2 (5 bases each). This CDR3 comprises 13 residues. Germline V gene sequence: CDR1 LNHDA, CDR2 SQIVND (reference sequence). The ends were cut back, 5 bases at V and 4 bases at J, with 10 bases in the middle. Here the CDR3 reads CASSGRGPDTQYF. The CDR3 DNA reads TGTGCCAGTAGTGGACGGGGCCCAGATACGCAGTATTTT. Complete variable domain (other parts from reference TRBV19 and TRBJ2-3): DGGITQSPKYLFRKEGQNVTLSCEQNLNHDAMYWYRQDPGQGLRLIYYSQIVNDFQKGDIAEGYSVSREKKESFPLTVTSAQKNPTAFYLCASSGRGPDTQYFGPGTRLTVL.

The J gene is TRBJ1-1, the V gene TRBV6-5, with D hard to call. This CDR3 is built from 16 residues. Germline CDR1 is MNHEY and CDR2 is SVGAGI. V was shortened by 1 base and J by 0 bases, with 12 bases between the two germline ends. The CDR3 DNA is TGTGCCAGCAGTTACTTGGGTGGAAGGGTGAACACTGAAGCTTTCTTT. The encoded protein is CASSYLGGRVNTEAFF.

V and J are TRBV7-9 and TRBJ2-1; TRBD2 aligns across 7 bases. Germline V CDR1 and CDR2: SEHNR, FQNEAQ (reference sequence). There are 15 residues in the CDR3. The V gene end was trimmed by 3 bases and the J gene end by 5 bases; junction bases not matched to a gene: 7. The CDR3 bases are TGTGCCAGCAGCTTGTACCCCGGGACTAACAATGAGCAGTTCTTC. The encoded protein is CASSLYPGTNNEQFF.

The V call is TRBV6-5, the J call TRBJ1-1, with no clear D. The germline V and J ends were trimmed by 0 bases and 1 base, with 9 bases remaining between them. The CDR3 is 15 amino acids. Germline lookup yields CDR1 MNHEY and CDR2 SVGAGI. CDR3 sequence reads: CASSYSMGGNTEAFF. The CDR3 nucleotides read TGTGCCAGCAGTTACTCGATGGGTGGGAACACTGAAGCTTTCTTT.

This clone appeared once. The gene calls are TRBV5-8 and TRBJ2-7; D gene unclear. Trimming stripped 0 bases from V and 0 bases from J, with 10 bases between. Looked up from germline, CDR1 is SGHTS and CDR2 is YDEGEE. The CDR3 consists of 15 residues. The CDR3 loop is CASSLARRGSYEQYF. CDR3 DNA: TGTGCCAGCAGCTTGGCGCGGCGCGGCTCCTACGAGCAGTACTTC.